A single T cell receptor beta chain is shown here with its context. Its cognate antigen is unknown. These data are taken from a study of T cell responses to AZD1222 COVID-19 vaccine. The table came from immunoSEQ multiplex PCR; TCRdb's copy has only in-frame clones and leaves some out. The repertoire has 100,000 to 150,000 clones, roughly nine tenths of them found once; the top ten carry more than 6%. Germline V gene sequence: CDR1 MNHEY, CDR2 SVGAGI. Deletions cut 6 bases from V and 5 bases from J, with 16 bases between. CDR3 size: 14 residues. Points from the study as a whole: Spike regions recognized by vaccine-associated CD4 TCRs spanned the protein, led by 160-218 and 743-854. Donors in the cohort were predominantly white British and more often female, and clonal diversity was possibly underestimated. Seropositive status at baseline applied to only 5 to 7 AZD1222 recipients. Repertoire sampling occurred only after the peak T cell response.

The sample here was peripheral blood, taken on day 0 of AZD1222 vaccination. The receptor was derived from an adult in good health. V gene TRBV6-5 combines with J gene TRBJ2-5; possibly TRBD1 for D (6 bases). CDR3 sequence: CASSRGGRKETQYF. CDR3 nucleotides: TGTGCCAGCAGCCGAGGGGGTCGGAAGGAGACCCAGTACTTC.